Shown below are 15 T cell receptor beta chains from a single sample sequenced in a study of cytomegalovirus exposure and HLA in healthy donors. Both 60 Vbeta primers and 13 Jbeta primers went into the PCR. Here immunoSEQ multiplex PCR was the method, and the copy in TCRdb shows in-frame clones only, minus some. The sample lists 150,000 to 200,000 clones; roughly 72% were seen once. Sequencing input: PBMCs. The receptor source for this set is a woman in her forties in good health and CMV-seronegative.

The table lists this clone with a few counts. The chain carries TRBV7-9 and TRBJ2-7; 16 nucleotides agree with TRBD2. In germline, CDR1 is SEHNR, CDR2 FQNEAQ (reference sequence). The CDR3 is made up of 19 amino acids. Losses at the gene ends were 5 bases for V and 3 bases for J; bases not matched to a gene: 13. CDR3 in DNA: TGTGCCAGCAGCCCCAAAGCCGGGACTAGCGGGAGGGCCATCTACGAGCAGTACTTC. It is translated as CASSPKAGTSGRAIYEQYF.

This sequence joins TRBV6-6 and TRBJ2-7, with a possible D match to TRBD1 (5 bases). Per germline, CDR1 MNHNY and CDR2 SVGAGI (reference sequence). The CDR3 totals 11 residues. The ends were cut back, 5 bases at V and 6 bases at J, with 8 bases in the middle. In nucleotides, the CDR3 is TGTGCCAGCAGTGATGGGGCCGAGCAGTACTTC. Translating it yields CASSDGAEQYF.

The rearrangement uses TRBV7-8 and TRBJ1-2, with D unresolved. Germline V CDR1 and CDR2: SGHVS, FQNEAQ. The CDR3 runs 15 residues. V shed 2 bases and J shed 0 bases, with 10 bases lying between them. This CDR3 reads CASSLIVGANYGYTF. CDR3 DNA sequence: TGTGCCAGCAGCTTAATCGTCGGGGCTAACTATGGCTACACCTTC.

As DNA, the CDR3 is TGTGCCAGCAGCCGGACTTCGAACAATGAGCAGTTCTTC. Translating gives CASSRTSNNEQFF. J is TRBJ2-1 and V is TRBV14, with TRBD2 as a possible D gene (5 bases). V gave up 4 bases and J gave up 5 bases, with 9 bases separating them. The CDR3 length is 13 residues. Germline loops: CDR1 SGHDN, CDR2 FVKESK.

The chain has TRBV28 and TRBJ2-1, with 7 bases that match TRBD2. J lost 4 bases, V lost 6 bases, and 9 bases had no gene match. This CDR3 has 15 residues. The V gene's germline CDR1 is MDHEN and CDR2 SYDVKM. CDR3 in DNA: TGTGCCAGCAGGGAGGGAGGGCCTAAGTACAATGAGCAGTTCTTC. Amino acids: CASREGGPKYNEQFF.

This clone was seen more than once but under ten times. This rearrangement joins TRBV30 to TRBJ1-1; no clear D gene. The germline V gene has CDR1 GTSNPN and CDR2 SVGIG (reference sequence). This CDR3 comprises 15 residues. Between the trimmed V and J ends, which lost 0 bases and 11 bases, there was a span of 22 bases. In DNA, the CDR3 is TGTGCCTGGAGTGTAAATCTCTCTAGGATGAGTCAGGCTTTCTTT. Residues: CAWSVNLSRMSQAFF.

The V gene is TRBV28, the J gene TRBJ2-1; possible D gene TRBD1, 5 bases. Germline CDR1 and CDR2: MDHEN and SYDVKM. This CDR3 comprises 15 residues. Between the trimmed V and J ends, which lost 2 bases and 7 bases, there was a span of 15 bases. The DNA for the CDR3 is TGTGCCAGCAGTTTAATAGGGGAAATGGGTAATGAGCAGTTCTTC. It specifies CASSLIGEMGNEQFF.

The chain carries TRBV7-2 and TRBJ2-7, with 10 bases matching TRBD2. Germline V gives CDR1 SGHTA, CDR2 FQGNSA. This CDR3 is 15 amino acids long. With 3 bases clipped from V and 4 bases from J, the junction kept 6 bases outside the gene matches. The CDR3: CASSFSSGRTYEQYF. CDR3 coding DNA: TGTGCCAGCAGCTTCAGTAGCGGGAGGACTTACGAGCAGTACTTC.

CDR3 coding DNA: TGTGCCAGCAGCTTAGGCATGATCGCGAACACCGGGGAGCTGTTTTTT. This translates into CASSLGMIANTGELFF. The chain carries TRBV7-3 and TRBJ2-2; D gene unclear. The germline gives CDR1 SGHTA, CDR2 FQGTGA. The CDR3 has 16 residues. With 2 bases removed from V and 0 bases from J, the gap between germline ends came to 10 bases. The full variable domain, in which reference TRBV7-3 and TRBJ2-2 provide the parts outside the CDR3, is GAGVSQTPSNKVTEKGKYVELRCDPISGHTALYWYRQSLGQGPEFLIYFQGTGAADDSGLPNDRFFAVRPEGSVSTLKIQRTERGDSAVYLCASSLGMIANTGELFFGEGSRLTVL.

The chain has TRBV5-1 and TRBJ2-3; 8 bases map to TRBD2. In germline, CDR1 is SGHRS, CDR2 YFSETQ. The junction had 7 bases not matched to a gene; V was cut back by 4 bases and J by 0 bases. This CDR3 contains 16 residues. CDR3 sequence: CASSPGLVSSTDTQYF. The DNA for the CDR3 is TGCGCCAGCAGCCCGGGACTAGTCTCTAGCACAGATACGCAGTATTTT.

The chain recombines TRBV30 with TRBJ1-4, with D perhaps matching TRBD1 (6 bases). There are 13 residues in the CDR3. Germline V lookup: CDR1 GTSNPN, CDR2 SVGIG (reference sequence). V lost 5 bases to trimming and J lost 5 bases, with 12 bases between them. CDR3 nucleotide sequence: TGTGCCTGGCAGGGGATTGGGAATGAAAAACTGTTTTTT. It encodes CAWQGIGNEKLFF. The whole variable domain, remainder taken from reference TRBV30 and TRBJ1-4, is SQTIHQWPATLVQPVGSPLSLECTVEGTSNPNLYWYRQAAGRGLQLLFYSVGIGQISSEVPQNLSASRPQDRQFILSSKKLLLSDSGFYLCAWQGIGNEKLFFGSGTQLSVL.

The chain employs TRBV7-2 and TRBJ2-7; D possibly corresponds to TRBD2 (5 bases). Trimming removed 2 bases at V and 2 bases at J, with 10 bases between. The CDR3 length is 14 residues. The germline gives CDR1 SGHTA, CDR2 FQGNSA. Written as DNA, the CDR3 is TGTGCCAGCAGCTTATACGGGAACACCTACGAGCAGTACTTC. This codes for CASSLYGNTYEQYF.

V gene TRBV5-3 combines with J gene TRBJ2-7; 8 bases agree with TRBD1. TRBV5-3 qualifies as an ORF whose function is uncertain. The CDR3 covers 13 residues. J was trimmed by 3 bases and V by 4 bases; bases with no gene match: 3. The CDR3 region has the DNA TGTGCCAGAAGCCCAGACAGGGGCTACGAGCAGTACTTC. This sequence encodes CARSPDRGYEQYF.

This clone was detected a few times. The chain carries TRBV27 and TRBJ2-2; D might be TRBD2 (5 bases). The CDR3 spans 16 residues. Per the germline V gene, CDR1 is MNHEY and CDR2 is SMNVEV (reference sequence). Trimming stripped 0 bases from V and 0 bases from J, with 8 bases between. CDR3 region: CASSLSGGPNTGELFF. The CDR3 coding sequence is TGTGCCAGCAGTTTATCGGGCGGGCCGAACACCGGGGAGCTGTTTTTT.

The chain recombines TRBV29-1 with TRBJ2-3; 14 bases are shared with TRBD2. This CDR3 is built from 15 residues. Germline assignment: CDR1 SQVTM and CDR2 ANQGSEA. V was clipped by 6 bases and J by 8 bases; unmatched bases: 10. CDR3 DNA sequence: TGCAGCGTCGCTTCCGGGACTAGCGGGAGTGGTACGCAGTATTTT. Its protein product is CSVASGTSGSGTQYF.